This T cell receptor (beta chain) was recovered during a study of a mutant IDH1 vaccine in newly diagnosed glioma. Across the study: Patients arrived already treated with radiotherapy, temozolomide, or both, most having had both. Study results and caveats: Vaccine-induced immune responses were detected in around 93% of patients. Pseudoprogression looked unconnected to shifts in top peripheral T cell clonotypes.

Time point reported: baseline, week 1 (first vaccination visit). Sample treatment: pre-vaccination baseline after standard-of-care therapy. Donor diagnoses consisted of new WHO grade 3 or 4 IDH1-mutant, ATRX-lost astrocytomas. This CDR3 contains 14 residues. Germline lookup yields CDR1 MNHNS and CDR2 SASEGT. The V and J ends lost 3 bases and 5 bases respectively, with 11 bases between them. This clone was recorded a few times. Its antigen is unidentified. TCRdb's table, derived via immunoSEQ multiplex PCR, lists solely in-frame clones and lacks some. The sample carries 45,000 to 55,000 clones, 75% to 90% recorded once.

The V and J genes are TRBV6-1 and TRBJ1-5; D is possibly TRBD1 (6 bases). Here the sequenced sample was PBMCs, taken from a glioma patient treated with radiotherapy, temozolomide or both. This TCR derives from a man between 40 and 49 years old with glioma. CDR3 sequence: CASSDRGADQPQHF. The CDR3 DNA is TGTGCCAGCAGTGACAGGGGAGCGGATCAGCCCCAGCATTTT.